The clone carrying this T cell receptor beta chain was counted ten times or more. Germline CDR1 reads KGHSY; CDR2 reads FQNENV. V lost 5 bases, J lost 3 bases, and 11 bases lay in between. CDR3 length: 13 amino acids. The data are from a study of tumor and adjacent non-tumor tissue in lung cancer. Three rounds of nested PCR, following a modified ARM-PCR protocol, produced the TCRbeta library. TCRdb reanalysed the multiplex PCR reads using MiXCR and keeps one entry per CDR3 protein. The table lists 100,000 to 120,000 distinct CDR3 sequences, approximately 80% of them singletons, with under 25% in the top ten. RNA was extracted from bulk tissue without any cell sorting.

The sequence was obtained from a man aged 65 to 85 with non-small cell lung cancer. This rearrangement joins TRBV16 to TRBJ2-7; D may correspond to TRBD1 or TRBD2 (5 bases each). The sequenced sample consisted of lung tumor tissue. Here the CDR3 DNA reads TGTGCCAGCAGCGTACCAGGGAGCTACGAGCAGTACTTC. It translates to CASSVPGSYEQYF.